This T cell receptor beta chain stems from a study of neoadjuvant anti-PD-1 for oral cavity cancer. Blood libraries mostly used about 500 ng genomic DNA, six replicates each. The assay was immunoSEQ multiplex PCR, and TCRdb's table has in-frame clones only and misses some. The sample shows more than 10,000 clones, about 60% of them seen only once. Trimming stripped 2 bases from V and 7 bases from J, with 20 bases between. Germline V gives CDR1 SGHVS, CDR2 FQNEAQ. This CDR3 contains 16 residues. The genes are TRBV7-8 and TRBJ1-2, with D maybe TRBD1 (6 bases). The source of this sequence is a person between 35 and 79 years old with oral cavity squamous cell carcinoma. The material sequenced was PBMCs, taken before nivolumab (anti-PD-1) treatment. The chain's CDR3 is CASSLLMTGRGAGYTF. DNA of the CDR3: TGTGCCAGCAGCTTACTTATGACAGGCAGGGGCGCTGGCTACACCTTC.